Following are 16 T cell receptor beta chains from one sample sequenced in a study of tumor-infiltrating lymphocytes in localized non-small cell lung cancer. Using immunoSEQ multiplex PCR, the repertoire was profiled, and TCRdb retains in-frame clones only, with some absent. The repertoire holds tens of thousands of clones, with around 85% as singletons. The sample comprised lung tumor tissue. These receptors originate from a human donor with non-small cell lung cancer.

V gene TRBV15 combines with J gene TRBJ1-5, with TRBD1 matching 10 bases. The length of the CDR3 is 16 residues. Germline assignment: CDR1 LNHNV and CDR2 YYDKDF (reference sequence). V lost 6 bases, J lost 0 bases, and 5 bases stayed unmatched. This CDR3 reads CATRGGDRGSNQPQHF. CDR3 bases: TGTGCCACCAGAGGTGGGGACAGGGGTAGCAATCAGCCCCAGCATTTT.

The V call is TRBV7-3, the J call TRBJ1-1, with a weak D call TRBD1 (5 bases). The V and J ends lost 4 bases and 2 bases respectively, with 8 bases between them. The germline V gene has CDR1 SGHTA and CDR2 FQGTGA. This CDR3 has 13 residues. The CDR3 here is CASSSGQNTEAFF. The DNA of the CDR3 is TGTGCCAGCAGCTCAGGACAAAACACTGAAGCTTTCTTT.

This chain connects TRBV10-3 to TRBJ2-1; D tentatively reads TRBD1 or TRBD2 (5 bases each). The V and J ends lost 11 bases and 4 bases respectively, with 18 bases between them. The germline gives CDR1 ENHRY, CDR2 SYGVKD. The length of the CDR3 is 14 residues. Here the CDR3 reads CASGSGEGYNEQFF. The DNA for the CDR3 is TGTGCCTCGGGTTCGGGCGAGGGGTACAATGAGCAGTTCTTC.

J is TRBJ1-6 and V is TRBV7-9; D is uncertain. V dropped 5 bases and J dropped 0 bases, with 8 bases sitting between them. Looked up from germline, CDR1 is SEHNR and CDR2 is FQNEAQ (reference sequence). The CDR3 loop spans 15 amino acids. CDR3: CASSSRSSYNSPLHF. CDR3 nucleotide sequence: TGTGCCAGCAGCAGTAGGAGCTCCTATAATTCACCCCTCCACTTT.

The chain has TRBV4-3 and TRBJ2-7; no definite D call. V was pared by 0 bases and J by 0 bases, with 6 bases between. Looked up from germline, CDR1 is LGHNA and CDR2 is YSLEER. The CDR3 covers 14 residues. The CDR3 region is CASSQDASSYEQYF. The CDR3, as DNA: TGCGCCAGCAGCCAAGATGCGAGCTCCTACGAGCAGTACTTC.

The chain combines TRBV19 with TRBJ1-1, with 7 bases that match TRBD1. The germline V gene encodes CDR1 LNHDA and CDR2 SQIVND (reference sequence). CDR3 length: 12 amino acids. Unmatched junction bases numbered 6, after V lost 10 bases and J lost 4 bases. Written as DNA, the CDR3 is TGTGCCACCAAATCAGGGGGCACTGAAGCTTTCTTT. Protein product: CATKSGGTEAFF.

This clone was counted only a few times. The chain carries TRBV19 and TRBJ1-3; no clear D gene. The germline V gene encodes CDR1 LNHDA and CDR2 SQIVND (reference sequence). V was pared by 8 bases and J by 0 bases, with 8 bases between. The CDR3 contains 13 residues. CDR3 DNA: TGTGCCAGTTGCCTATTCTCTGGAAACACCATATATTTT. Protein sequence: CASCLFSGNTIYF. Filled out from reference TRBV19 and TRBJ1-3, the complete variable domain reads DGGITQSPKYLFRKEGQNVTLSCEQNLNHDAMYWYRQDPGQGLRLIYYSQIVNDFQKGDIAEGYSVSREKKESFPLTVTSAQKNPTAFYLCASCLFSGNTIYFGEGSWLTVV.

This rearrangement joins TRBV7-2 to TRBJ2-5; 9 nucleotides align to TRBD2. J lost 5 bases, V lost 2 bases, and 9 bases had no gene match. The CDR3 extends over 16 amino acids. Germline CDR1 reads SGHTA; CDR2 reads FQGNSA. CDR3 DNA sequence: TGTGCCAGCAGCTTACCTAGCGGGGCGGGTAGCGAGACCCAGTACTTC. This encodes CASSLPSGAGSETQYF.

The V gene is TRBV30, the J gene TRBJ1-1; TRBD1 is a possible D gene (6 bases). Trimming cost V 4 bases and J 0 bases, with 9 bases left between them. Germline CDR1 reads GTSNPN; CDR2 reads SVGIG (reference sequence). The CDR3 totals 13 residues. CDR3 coding DNA: TGTGCCTGGAACAGGGTGTTGAACACTGAAGCTTTCTTT. It yields the protein CAWNRVLNTEAFF. The variable domain in full, with the rest retrieved from reference TRBV30 and TRBJ1-1, is SQTIHQWPATLVQPVGSPLSLECTVEGTSNPNLYWYRQAAGRGLQLLFYSVGIGQISSEVPQNLSASRPQDRQFILSSKKLLLSDSGFYLCAWNRVLNTEAFFGQGTRLTVV.

The rearrangement joins TRBV4-3 to TRBJ1-5; 7 bases are a match to TRBD1. V was pared by 1 base and J by 2 bases, with 8 bases of the junction left unmatched. Germline-derived CDR1 and CDR2 are LGHNA and YSLEER. There are 17 residues in the CDR3. The CDR3 protein is CASSQVEGGKGNQPQHF. CDR3 in DNA: TGCGCCAGCAGCCAAGTCGAAGGGGGCAAGGGCAATCAGCCCCAGCATTTT.

The chain links TRBV7-2 to TRBJ1-3; TRBD1 might be the D (5 bases). The CDR3 consists of 15 residues. Germline V CDR1 and CDR2: SGHTA, FQGNSA. The ends were cut back, 7 bases at V and 0 bases at J, with 13 bases in the middle. This CDR3 reads CASIGAGSSGNTIYF. The DNA for the CDR3 is TGTGCCAGCATCGGGGCAGGCAGCTCTGGAAACACCATATATTTT.

The rearrangement links TRBV14 to TRBJ2-2; the D is unclear. V dropped 0 bases and J dropped 7 bases, with 9 bases sitting between them. This CDR3 spans 14 amino acids. Germline values: CDR1 SGHDN, CDR2 FVKESK. Written as DNA, the CDR3 is TGTGCCAGCAGCCAAGACACGCGTGTCGGGGAGCTGTTTTTT. This encodes CASSQDTRVGELFF.

The chain uses TRBV30 and TRBJ2-1; 10 bases line up with TRBD2. This CDR3 is built from 15 residues. Unmatched junction bases numbered 11, after V lost 4 bases and J lost 8 bases. Germline V gives CDR1 GTSNPN, CDR2 SVGIG (reference sequence). The CDR3 coding sequence is TGTGCCTGGAATCTACTAGCGGGGCCTGTGGATGAGCAGTTCTTC. Translating gives CAWNLLAGPVDEQFF. Supplemented by reference TRBV30 and TRBJ2-1, the full variable domain reads SQTIHQWPATLVQPVGSPLSLECTVEGTSNPNLYWYRQAAGRGLQLLFYSVGIGQISSEVPQNLSASRPQDRQFILSSKKLLLSDSGFYLCAWNLLAGPVDEQFFGPGTRLTVL.

The V and J genes are TRBV13 and TRBJ2-1; D tentatively reads TRBD1 or TRBD2 (5 bases each). V dropped 7 bases and J dropped 4 bases, with 17 bases sitting between them. Germline V gives CDR1 PRHDT, CDR2 FYEKMQ (reference sequence). The CDR3 is 15 amino acids. The CDR3 nucleotides are TGTGCCAGCACCACGGCGAGGGACGCTTACAATGAGCAGTTCTTC. Its protein is CASTTARDAYNEQFF.

The chain uses TRBV7-9 and TRBJ1-1; maybe TRBD1 (5 bases). The CDR3 extends over 15 amino acids. With 1 base removed from V and 3 bases from J, the gap between germline ends came to 12 bases. CDR1 is SEHNR and CDR2 is FQNEAQ in the germline V gene (reference sequence). CDR3 sequence (DNA): TGTGCCAGCAGCTTAGGATCCGACAGTGACACTGAAGCTTTCTTT. Residues: CASSLGSDSDTEAFF.

This rearrangement joins TRBV27 to TRBJ2-3; D possibly corresponds to TRBD2 (5 bases). Germline loops: CDR1 MNHEY, CDR2 SMNVEV (reference sequence). V was trimmed by 5 bases and J by 6 bases, leaving 6 bases between them. The CDR3 has 11 amino acids. CDR3: CASSERDTQYF. In DNA form, the CDR3 reads TGTGCCAGCAGTGAGCGGGATACGCAGTATTTT.